This T cell receptor beta chain was profiled in a study of T cell responses to AZD1222 COVID-19 vaccine. The assay was immunoSEQ multiplex PCR, and TCRdb's table has in-frame clones only and misses some. The sample holds fewer than 110,000 clones, 91% seen once. CDR1 is MNHEY, CDR2 SMNVEV, per germline (reference sequence). Trimming took off 3 bases at V and 6 bases at J, with 14 bases between the two ends. The CDR3 consists of 14 residues. The source is an adult in good health. This chain joins TRBV27 and TRBJ1-2, with D tentatively TRBD1 (5 bases). Sequenced here: peripheral blood, sampled on day 0 of AZD1222 vaccination. CDR3 sequence: CASSFGRGANGYTF. The CDR3 DNA follows: TGTGCCAGCAGTTTTGGCCGAGGGGCGAATGGCTACACCTTC.